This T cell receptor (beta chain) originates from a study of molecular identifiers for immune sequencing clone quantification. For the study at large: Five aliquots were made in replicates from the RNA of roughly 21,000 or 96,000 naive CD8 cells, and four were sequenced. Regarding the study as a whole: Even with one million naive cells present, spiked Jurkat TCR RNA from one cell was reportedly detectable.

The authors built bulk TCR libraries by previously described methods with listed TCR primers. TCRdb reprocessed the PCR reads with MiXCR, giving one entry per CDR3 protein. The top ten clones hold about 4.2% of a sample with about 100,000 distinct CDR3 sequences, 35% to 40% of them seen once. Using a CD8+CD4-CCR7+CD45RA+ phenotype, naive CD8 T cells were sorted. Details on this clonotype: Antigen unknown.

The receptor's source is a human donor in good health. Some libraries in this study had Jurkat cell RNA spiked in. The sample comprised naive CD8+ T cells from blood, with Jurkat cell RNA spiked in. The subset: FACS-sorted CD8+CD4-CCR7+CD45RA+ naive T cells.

Here the CDR3 reads CATSKIYDASNQPQHF. The CDR3 coding sequence is TGTGCCACCAGCAAAATTTATGACGCTAGCAATCAGCCCCAGCATTTT. This chain connects TRBV15 to TRBJ1-5; D call uncertain. The CDR3 contains 16 residues. Trimming shortened V by 4 bases and J by 0 bases, and 13 bases separated the two germline ends. Germline loops: CDR1 LNHNV, CDR2 YYDKDF (reference sequence).